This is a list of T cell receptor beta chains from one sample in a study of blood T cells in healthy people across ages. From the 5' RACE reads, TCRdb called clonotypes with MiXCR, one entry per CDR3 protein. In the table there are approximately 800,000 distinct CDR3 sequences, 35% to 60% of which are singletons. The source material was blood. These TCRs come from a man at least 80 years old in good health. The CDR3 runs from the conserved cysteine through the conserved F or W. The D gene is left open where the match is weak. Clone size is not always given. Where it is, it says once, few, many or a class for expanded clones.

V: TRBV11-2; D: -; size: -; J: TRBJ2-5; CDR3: CASSLDLGDGAYEQYF; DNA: TGTGCCAGCAGCTTAGATCTTGGGGATGGGGCTTATGAGCAGTACTTC
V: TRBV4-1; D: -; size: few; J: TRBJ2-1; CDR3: CASSQEGGPGYEQFF; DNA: TGCGCCAGCAGCCAAGAGGGCGGGCCGGGGTATGAGCAGTTCTTC
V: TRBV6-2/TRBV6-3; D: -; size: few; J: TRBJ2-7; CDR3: CASSYGLAYEQYF; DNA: TGTGCCAGCAGTTACGGACTGGCATACGAGCAGTACTTC
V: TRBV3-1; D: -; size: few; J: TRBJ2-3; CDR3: CASSQGYLPTDTQYF; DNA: TGTGCCAGCAGCCAAGGGTACTTACCCACAGATACGCAGTATTTT
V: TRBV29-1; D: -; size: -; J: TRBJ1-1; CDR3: CSGTPSGNTEAFF; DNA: TGCAGCGGGACCCCCAGCGGGAACACTGAAGCTTTCTTT
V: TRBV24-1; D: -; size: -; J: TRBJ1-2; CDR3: CATSDRGLVYGYTF; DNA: TGTGCCACCAGTGACCGGGGGCTCGTCTATGGCTACACCTTC
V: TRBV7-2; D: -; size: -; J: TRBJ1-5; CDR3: CASSSQVSNQPQHF; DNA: TGTGCCAGCAGCTCCCAGGTTAGCAATCAGCCCCAGCATTTT
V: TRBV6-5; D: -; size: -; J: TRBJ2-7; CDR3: CASSTGGREQYF; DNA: TGTGCCAGCAGTACCGGGGGGCGCGAGCAGTACTTC
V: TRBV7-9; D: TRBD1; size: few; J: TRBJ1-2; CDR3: CASSLASGTGIGYTF; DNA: TGTGCCAGCAGCTTAGCGAGTGGGACAGGGATTGGCTACACCTTC
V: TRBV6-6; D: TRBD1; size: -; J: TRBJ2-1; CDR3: CTSSDGTGNNEQFF; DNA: TGTACCAGCAGCGATGGGACAGGGAACAATGAGCAGTTCTTC
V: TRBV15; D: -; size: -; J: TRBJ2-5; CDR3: CATSTPNGVQETQYF; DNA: TGTGCCACCAGCACCCCAAACGGGGTACAAGAGACCCAGTACTTC
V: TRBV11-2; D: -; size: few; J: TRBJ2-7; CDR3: CASSLVLGHEQYF; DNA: TGTGCCAGCAGCTTAGTTTTGGGGCACGAGCAGTACTTC
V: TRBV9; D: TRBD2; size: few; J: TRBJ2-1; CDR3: CASSVGRERNEQFF; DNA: TGTGCCAGCAGCGTAGGGCGGGAGAGGAATGAGCAGTTCTTC
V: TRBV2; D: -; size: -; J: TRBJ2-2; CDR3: CASSEQATGELFF; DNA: TGTGCCAGCAGTGAACAGGCCACCGGGGAGCTGTTTTTT
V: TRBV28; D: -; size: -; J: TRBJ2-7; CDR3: CASSLEASLLGQYF; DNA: TGTGCCAGCAGTTTAGAAGCCTCCTTGCTGGGGCAGTACTTC
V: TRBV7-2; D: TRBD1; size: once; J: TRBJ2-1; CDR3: CTSSQGQGPGEQFF; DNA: TGTACCAGCAGCCAGGGACAGGGCCCGGGAGAGCAGTTCTTC
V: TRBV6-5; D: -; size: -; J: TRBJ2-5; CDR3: CASSRTKVETQYF; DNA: TGTGCCAGCAGCCGGACTAAGGTGGAGACCCAGTACTTC
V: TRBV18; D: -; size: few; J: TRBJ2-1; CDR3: CASSPGGTGLGEQFF; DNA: TGTGCCAGCTCACCTGGGGGCACAGGTTTAGGTGAGCAGTTCTTC
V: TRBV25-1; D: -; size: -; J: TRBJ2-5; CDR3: CASSDMDLEETQYF; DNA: TGTGCCAGCAGTGATATGGACTTAGAAGAGACCCAGTACTTC
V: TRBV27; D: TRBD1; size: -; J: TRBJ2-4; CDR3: CASSLGQGEVLGNIQYF; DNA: TGTGCCAGCAGCTTGGGACAGGGGGAAGTGTTGGGAAACATTCAGTACTTC
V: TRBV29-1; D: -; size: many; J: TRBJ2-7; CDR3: CSVASSRGEKLSEQYF; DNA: TGCAGCGTCGCTTCATCTAGGGGGGAGAAGCTGTCCGAGCAGTACTTC
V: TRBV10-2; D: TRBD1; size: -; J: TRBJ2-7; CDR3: CASMGDRGRYEQYF; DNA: TGCGCCAGCATGGGGGACAGGGGGCGGTACGAGCAGTACTTC
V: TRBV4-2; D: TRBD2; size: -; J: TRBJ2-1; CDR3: CASSPLNGTSGINDEQFF; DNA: TGTGCCAGCAGCCCCCTTAATGGGACTAGCGGGATTAACGATGAGCAGTTCTTC
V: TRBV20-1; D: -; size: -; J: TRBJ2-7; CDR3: CSARYTGLPEQYF; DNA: TGCAGTGCTAGATATACAGGCTTGCCCGAGCAGTACTTC
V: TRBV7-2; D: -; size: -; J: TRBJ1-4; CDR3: CASSLTGRSWEKLFF; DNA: TGTGCCAGCAGCCTTACGGGCCGGTCCTGGGAAAAACTGTTTTTT
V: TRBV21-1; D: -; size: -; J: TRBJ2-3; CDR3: CASSKGLARTDTQYF; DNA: TGTGCCAGCAGCAAAGGACTAGCGAGGACAGATACGCAGTATTTT
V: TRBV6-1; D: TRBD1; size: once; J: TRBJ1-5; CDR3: CASSASTETGLGFQPQHF; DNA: TGTGCCAGCAGTGCCAGTACCGAGACAGGGCTAGGATTTCAGCCCCAGCATTTT
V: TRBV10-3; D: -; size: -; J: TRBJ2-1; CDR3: CAIRSGSEDNEQFF; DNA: TGTGCCATCAGGTCAGGGTCGGAGGACAATGAGCAGTTCTTC
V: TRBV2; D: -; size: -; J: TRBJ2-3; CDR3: CASSENWADTQYF; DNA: TGTGCCAGCAGTGAAAACTGGGCAGATACGCAGTATTTT
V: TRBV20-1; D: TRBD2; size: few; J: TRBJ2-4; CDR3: CSARLAGVGNIQYF; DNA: TGCAGTGCTAGGCTGGCGGGAGTGGGGAACATTCAGTACTTC
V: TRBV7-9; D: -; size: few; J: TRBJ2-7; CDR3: CASRQDGYEQYF; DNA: TGTGCCAGCCGGCAGGACGGGTACGAGCAGTACTTC
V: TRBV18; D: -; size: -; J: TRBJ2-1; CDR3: CASSPGRAHNEQFF; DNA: TGTGCCAGCTCACCCGGGAGAGCTCACAATGAGCAGTTCTTC
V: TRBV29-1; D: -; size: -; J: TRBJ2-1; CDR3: CSVAYHGYNEQFF; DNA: TGCAGCGTGGCATACCACGGCTACAATGAGCAGTTCTTC
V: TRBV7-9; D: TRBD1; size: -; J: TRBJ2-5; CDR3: CASRIEGGSETQYF; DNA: TGTGCCAGCAGGATCGAAGGGGGCTCAGAGACCCAGTACTTC
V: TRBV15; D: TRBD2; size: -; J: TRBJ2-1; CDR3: CATSSGLAGLNNEQFF; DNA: TGTGCCACCAGCAGCGGCCTAGCGGGACTGAACAATGAGCAGTTCTTC
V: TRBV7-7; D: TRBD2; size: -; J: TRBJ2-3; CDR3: CASSLGLAGGMKTDTQYF; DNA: TGTGCCAGCAGCTTAGGACTAGCGGGAGGAATGAAGACAGATACGCAGTATTTT
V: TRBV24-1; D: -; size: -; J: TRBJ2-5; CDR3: CATSDLQQETQYF; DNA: TGTGCCACCAGTGACCTGCAACAAGAGACCCAGTACTTC
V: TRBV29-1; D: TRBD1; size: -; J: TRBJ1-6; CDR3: CSVGADRGNSPLHF; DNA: TGCAGCGTTGGGGCCGACAGGGGGAATTCACCCCTCCACTTT
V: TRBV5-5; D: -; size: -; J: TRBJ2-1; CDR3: CASSSKGGGRNSYNEQFF; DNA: TGTGCCAGCAGCTCTAAAGGGGGAGGGAGAAACTCCTACAATGAGCAGTTCTTC
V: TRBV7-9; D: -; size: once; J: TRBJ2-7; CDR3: CASSDTVMLQYF; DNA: TGTGCCAGCAGCGATACAGTAATGCTCCAGTACTTC
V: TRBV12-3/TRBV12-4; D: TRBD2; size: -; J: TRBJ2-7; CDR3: CASREASGGFAEQYF; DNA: TGTGCCAGCAGGGAGGCTAGCGGAGGGTTTGCTGAGCAGTACTTC
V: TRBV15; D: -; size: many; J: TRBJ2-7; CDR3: CATSRDRQDEQYF; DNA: TGTGCCACCAGCAGAGATCGACAGGACGAGCAGTACTTC
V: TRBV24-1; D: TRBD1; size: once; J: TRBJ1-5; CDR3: CAAGSEDRGRFSDQPQHF; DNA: TGTGCCGCCGGATCGGAAGACAGGGGGCGATTTAGCGATCAGCCCCAGCATTTT
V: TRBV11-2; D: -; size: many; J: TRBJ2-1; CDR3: CASSPPVRGNEQFF; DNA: TGTGCCAGCAGCCCGCCTGTTCGGGGCAATGAGCAGTTCTTC
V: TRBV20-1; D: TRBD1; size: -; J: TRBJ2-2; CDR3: CSARRAGQGANTGELFF; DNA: TGCAGTGCTAGAAGGGCAGGACAGGGGGCGAACACCGGGGAGCTGTTTTTT
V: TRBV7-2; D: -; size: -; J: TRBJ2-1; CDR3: CASSSLARDKQFF; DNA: TGTGCCAGCAGCTCCCTAGCGCGGGATAAGCAGTTCTTC
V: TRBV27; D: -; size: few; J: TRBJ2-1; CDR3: CASSRSQRLGYNEQFF; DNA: TGTGCCAGCAGTCGTTCACAGCGGCTCGGGTACAATGAGCAGTTCTTC
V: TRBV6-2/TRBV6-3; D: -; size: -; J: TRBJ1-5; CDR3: CASSWDGLRGNQPQHF; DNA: TGTGCCAGCAGCTGGGACGGACTAAGAGGCAATCAGCCCCAGCATTTT
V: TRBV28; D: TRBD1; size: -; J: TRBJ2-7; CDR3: CASSFNTDRGNEQYF; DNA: TGTGCCAGCAGTTTTAATACTGACAGGGGTAACGAGCAGTACTTC
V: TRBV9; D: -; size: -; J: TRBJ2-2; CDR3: CASTRDPGELFF; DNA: TGTGCCAGCACGCGGGATCCCGGGGAGCTGTTTTTT
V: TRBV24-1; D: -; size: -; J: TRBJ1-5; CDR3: CATSGGDIGANQPQHF; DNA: TGTGCCACCAGTGGGGGGGACATCGGCGCCAATCAGCCCCAGCATTTT
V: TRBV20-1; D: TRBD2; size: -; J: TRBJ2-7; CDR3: CSASWGEGIYEQYF; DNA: TGCAGTGCTAGTTGGGGGGAGGGAATCTACGAGCAGTACTTC
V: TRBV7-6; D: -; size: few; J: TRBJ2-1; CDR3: CASSPPLAIEQFF; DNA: TGTGCCAGCAGCCCCCCTTTAGCGATTGAGCAGTTCTTC